Shown below are 21 T cell receptor beta chains from a single sample sequenced in a study of identical twins. TCRdb reprocessed the 5' RACE reads with MiXCR, giving one entry per CDR3 protein. The data show approximately 350,000 distinct CDR3 sequences, over 9% seen once. This sample was shared with a second study, whose subject was yellow fever vaccine responses in identical twins.

Specimen: CD8+ T cells sorted from blood. The receptor set was obtained from a woman between 18 and 29 years old in good health.

The V and J genes are TRBV7-9 and TRBJ2-1, with D perhaps matching TRBD2 (7 bases). V was cut by 5 bases and J by 7 bases, with 18 bases left in between. The CDR3 runs to 15 residues. Germline V gene data show CDR1 as SEHNR and CDR2 as FQNEAQ (reference sequence). The DNA of the CDR3 is TGTGCCAGCAGCCCGAGGGGGACTAACCAAAATGAGCAGTTCTTC. Translation gives CASSPRGTNQNEQFF.

V is TRBV7-2 and J is TRBJ2-5; D gene uncertain. The CDR3 extends over 10 amino acids. V dropped 1 base and J dropped 10 bases, with 4 bases sitting between them. CDR1 and CDR2 from the germline V gene are SGHTA and FQGNSA. The CDR3: CASSLVDQYF. As DNA, the CDR3 is TGTGCCAGCAGCTTAGTAGACCAGTACTTC.

The CDR3, as DNA: TGTGCCAGCAGCTTAGACCGGGACAGGGCTAATGAGCAGTTCTTC. Amino acid sequence: CASSLDRDRANEQFF. The rearrangement links TRBV7-6 to TRBJ2-1, with 9 bases matching TRBD1. V shed 1 base, J shed 7 bases, and the junction held 5 bases outside the gene matches. Germline CDR1 SGHVS, CDR2 FNYEAQ. This CDR3 region has 15 residues. The full variable domain, in which reference TRBV7-6 and TRBJ2-1 provide the parts outside the CDR3, is GAGVSQSPRYKVTKRGQDVALRCDPISGHVSLYWYRQALGQGPEFLTYFNYEAQQDKSGLPNDRFSAERPEGSISTLTIQRTEQRDSAMYRCASSLDRDRANEQFFGPGTRLTVL.

DNA for the CDR3: TGCGCCAGCAGCCAAGGGGCAGGATATGGCTACACCTTC. Residues: CASSQGAGYGYTF. The chain has TRBV4-1 and TRBJ1-2; D is unclear. CDR3 length equals 13 residues. Germline lookup yields CDR1 MGHRA and CDR2 YSYEKL. Trimming removed 1 base at V and 5 bases at J, with 8 bases between.

This clonotype appeared a few times. The V gene is TRBV12-3 or TRBV12-4, the J gene TRBJ1-1; 7 positions match TRBD1. V was pared by 3 bases and J by 1 base, with 11 bases of the junction left unmatched. The CDR3 consists of 17 residues. This CDR3 reads CASSLGGTVKSNTEAFF. DNA of the CDR3: TGTGCCAGCAGTTTGGGGGGGACAGTAAAATCGAACACTGAAGCTTTCTTT.

The rearrangement links TRBV5-5 to TRBJ2-1, with D possibly matching TRBD2 (7 bases). Trimming took 0 bases from V and 4 from J, leaving 11 bases between them. This CDR3 is 15 amino acids long. CDR1 is SGHKS, CDR2 YYEKEE, per germline (reference sequence). The CDR3 sequence is CASSLVGGVYNEQFF. The DNA for the CDR3 is TGTGCCAGCAGCTTGGTAGGGGGGGTTTACAATGAGCAGTTCTTC.

V and J are TRBV25-1 and TRBJ1-2; D not resolved. Trimming cost V 4 bases and J 0 bases, with 6 bases left between them. The CDR3 extends over 13 amino acids. Per germline, CDR1 MGHDK and CDR2 SYGVNS. The CDR3 coding sequence is TGTGCCAGCAGTGGTGGGGCTAACTATGGCTACACCTTC. Protein sequence: CASSGGANYGYTF.

In its sample, this clonotype was seen many times. The rearrangement links TRBV28 to TRBJ2-7; 7 nucleotides match TRBD1. J was trimmed by 3 bases and V by 5 bases; bases with no gene match: 1. Germline lookup yields CDR1 MDHEN and CDR2 SYDVKM. This CDR3 comprises 12 residues. CDR3 loop: CASSGTDYEQYF. CDR3 DNA: TGTGCCAGCAGTGGGACAGACTACGAGCAGTACTTC.

This clonotype was seen only a few times. J is TRBJ2-2 and V is TRBV28; TRBD1 aligns across 9 bases. This CDR3 comprises 14 residues. The junction had 3 bases not matched to a gene; V was cut back by 6 bases and J by 4 bases. CDR1 and CDR2 (germline): MDHEN, SYDVKM. Here the CDR3 reads CASSYRGRTGELFF. The CDR3 DNA sequence: TGTGCCAGCAGCTACAGGGGGCGCACCGGGGAGCTGTTTTTT.

This clonotype was recorded a few times. This chain links TRBV28 with TRBJ1-1; TRBD1 matches at 7 bases. This CDR3 spans 14 amino acids. V lost 7 bases, J lost 2 bases, and 7 bases stayed unmatched. Germline values: CDR1 MDHEN, CDR2 SYDVKM. The CDR3: CASTLTGVNTEAFF. The CDR3 nucleotides read TGTGCCAGCACCTTAACAGGGGTTAACACTGAAGCTTTCTTT.

This clonotype has a handful of counts. This chain uses TRBV29-1 with TRBJ2-1; tentative D call: TRBD2 (6 bases). Germline assignment: CDR1 SQVTM and CDR2 ANQGSEA. The V end lost 7 bases, the J end lost 6 bases, and 19 bases lay between the germline ends. The CDR3 has 14 amino acids. The CDR3 sequence: CSGRGGKLGNEQFF. The CDR3, as DNA: TGCAGCGGACGAGGCGGGAAGTTGGGCAATGAGCAGTTCTTC.

In its sample, this clonotype was seen a few times. The chain uses TRBV2 and TRBJ2-7; D not certain. Trimming took 1 base from V and 0 from J, leaving 7 bases between them. CDR3 length: 14 residues. Germline CDR1 SNHLY, CDR2 FYNNEI. CDR3 in amino acids: CASSEGWISYEQYV. CDR3 in DNA: TGTGCCAGCAGTGAAGGATGGATCTCCTACGAGCAGTACGTC.

The sample holds many counts of this clonotype. This chain joins TRBV11-2 and TRBJ2-7; no clear D. V was pared by 0 bases and J by 4 bases, with 7 bases between. This CDR3 is 13 amino acids long. Per the germline V gene, CDR1 is SGHAT and CDR2 is FQNNGV. This CDR3 reads CASSLELLYEQYV. The CDR3 DNA reads TGTGCCAGCAGCTTAGAATTGCTTTACGAGCAGTACGTC.

This clonotype was seen a few times. The V and J genes are TRBV7-3 and TRBJ2-2; 10 bases are shared with TRBD2. CDR1 is SGHTA and CDR2 is FQGTGA in the germline V gene. V gave up 2 bases and J gave up 3 bases; unmatched junction bases: 12. CDR3 length equals 19 residues. The CDR3 protein is CASSLRLSSGSRYTGELFF. The CDR3 DNA reads as TGTGCCAGCAGCTTACGCCTGTCTAGCGGGAGTAGATACACCGGGGAGCTGTTTTTT.

The chain's CDR3 is CASSLMNTGELFF. The DNA for the CDR3 is TGTGCCAGCAGTCTTATGAACACCGGGGAGCTGTTTTTT. The chain uses TRBV27 and TRBJ2-2; unclear D gene. V lost 5 bases to trimming and J lost 1 base, with 5 bases between them. This CDR3 spans 13 amino acids. CDR1 and CDR2 (germline): MNHEY, SMNVEV (reference sequence).

This clonotype was observed at least ten times. V usage is TRBV5-1 and J usage is TRBJ2-7; the D gene could be TRBD1 or TRBD2 (5 bases each). The CDR3 sequence is 14 residues long. CDR1 is SGHRS, CDR2 YFSETQ, per germline. The V gene lost 4 bases and the J gene lost 2 bases, with 13 bases spanning the gap. For the CDR3, the DNA is TGCGCCAGCAGCAACCGGGACGGTCCCTACGAGCAGTACTTC. This translates into CASSNRDGPYEQYF. Full variable domain (rest looked up from reference TRBV5-1 and TRBJ2-7): KAGVTQTPRYLIKTRGQQVTLSCSPISGHRSVSWYQQTPGQGLQFLFEYFSETQRNKGNFPGRFSGRQFSNSRSEMNVSTLELGDSALYLCASSNRDGPYEQYFGPGTRLTVT.

The J gene is TRBJ2-7, the V gene TRBV25-1, with no clear D. The CDR3 is 12 amino acids. CDR1 is MGHDK, CDR2 SYGVNS, per germline. With 0 bases removed from V and 3 bases from J, the gap between germline ends came to 3 bases. The CDR3 is CASSEYNYEQYF. The CDR3 nucleotides are TGTGCCAGCAGTGAATATAACTACGAGCAGTACTTC.

The chain links TRBV20-1 to TRBJ2-1, with D perhaps matching TRBD2 (6 bases). This CDR3 region has 14 residues. Trimming cost V 3 bases and J 2 bases, with 11 bases left between them. Germline V gene lookup returns CDR1 DFQATT and CDR2 SNEGSKA (reference sequence). This chain's CDR3 is CSASPGVAYNEQFF. CDR3 DNA sequence: TGCAGTGCTAGTCCGGGGGTTGCCTACAATGAGCAGTTCTTC.

The chain joins TRBV4-1 to TRBJ2-5, with a tentative D call TRBD1 (7 bases). Germline V gives CDR1 MGHRA, CDR2 YSYEKL. CDR3 length: 16 residues. Trimming left V 4 bases short and J 2 bases short, with 17 bases between. The CDR3 reads CASSPEGPGGQETQYF. As DNA, the CDR3 is TGCGCCAGCAGCCCTGAGGGGCCAGGGGGGCAAGAGACCCAGTACTTC.

V and J are TRBV12-3 or TRBV12-4 and TRBJ1-1; D is uncertain. The CDR3 sequence is 13 residues long. The ends were cut back, 3 bases at V and 3 bases at J, with 8 bases in the middle. The CDR3 region has the DNA TGTGCCAGCAGTTTTGGGCTGTACACTGAAGCTTTCTTT. Translated: CASSFGLYTEAFF.

The chain uses TRBV13 and TRBJ2-2, with D uncertain. The V gene lost 5 bases and the J gene lost 7 bases, with 20 bases spanning the gap. Germline CDR1 and CDR2: PRHDT and FYEKMQ (reference sequence). The CDR3 consists of 16 residues. The CDR3 reads CASSDEALRVNGELFF. The CDR3 region has the DNA TGTGCCAGCAGCGACGAAGCCCTCCGGGTGAACGGGGAGCTGTTTTTT.